Below are 12 T cell receptor beta chains sequenced from a single sample in a study of cytomegalovirus exposure and HLA in healthy donors. The PCR had 60 Vbeta and 13 Jbeta primers. This table comes from immunoSEQ multiplex PCR, and its TCRdb copy is limited to in-frame clones, with some not included. Found here are approximately 100,000 clones, under 80% of them singletons; the top ten hold 10%. Input material: PBMCs. The receptor source for this set is a young woman in good health and CMV-seropositive.

The chain has TRBV7-9 and TRBJ2-7; D may be TRBD2 (5 bases). V was cut by 6 bases and J by 5 bases, with 26 bases left in between. Germline CDR1 SEHNR, CDR2 FQNEAQ (reference sequence). The CDR3 loop spans 17 amino acids. The CDR3 DNA is TGTGCCAGCAGTCCAATTCAGCGGCTACCAAGACGGGACGAGCAGTACTTC. This gives the protein CASSPIQRLPRRDEQYF.

The chain links TRBV7-9 to TRBJ2-7; TRBD2 matches at 10 bases. The V gene end was trimmed by 3 bases and the J gene end by 7 bases; junction bases not matched to a gene: 12. The CDR3 totals 16 residues. Germline values: CDR1 SEHNR, CDR2 FQNEAQ (reference sequence). DNA of the CDR3: TGTGCCAGCAGCTTGCTAGCGGGGGCGGCTAAAGGTGAGCAGTACTTC. The encoded protein is CASSLLAGAAKGEQYF.

The gene calls are TRBV6-5 and TRBJ1-1, with D possibly matching TRBD1 (6 bases). This CDR3 spans 14 amino acids. Trimming removed 6 bases at V and 1 base at J, with 12 bases between. The germline gives CDR1 MNHEY, CDR2 SVGAGI. The CDR3 bases are TGTGCCAGCAGAGAGCCGGGACAGAACACTGAAGCTTTCTTT. This sequence encodes CASREPGQNTEAFF.

The CDR3 loop reads CASTILAGARIGELFF. The CDR3 DNA follows: TGTGCCAGCACGATTTTAGCGGGCGCCCGGATCGGGGAGCTGTTTTTT. This rearrangement joins TRBV13 to TRBJ2-2; TRBD2 matches 7 bases. Unmatched junction bases numbered 15, after V lost 7 bases and J lost 7 bases. CDR3 length equals 16 residues. Germline lookup yields CDR1 PRHDT and CDR2 FYEKMQ (reference sequence).

CDR3 in amino acids: CASSRATSGRGEDTQYF. In DNA form, the CDR3 reads TGTGCCAGCAGCCGTGCGACTAGCGGGAGGGGAGAAGATACGCAGTATTTT. V and J are TRBV4-2 and TRBJ2-3, with 14 bases aligning to TRBD2. V lost 4 bases to trimming and J lost 5 bases; unmatched junction nucleotides: 8. In germline, CDR1 is LGHNA, CDR2 YNFKEQ. The CDR3 is 17 amino acids.

The rearrangement uses TRBV11-2 and TRBJ1-4; D is perhaps TRBD1 (5 bases). The germline V gene has CDR1 SGHAT and CDR2 FQNNGV. V lost 1 base to trimming and J lost 3 bases, with 6 bases between them. The CDR3 consists of 14 residues. Here the CDR3 DNA reads TGTGCCAGCAGCTTAGTAGGGGCTAATGAAAAACTGTTTTTT. The encoded protein is CASSLVGANEKLFF.

CDR3 coding DNA: TGTGCCAGCGCCCCTGACAGGGGATTCCAAGAGACCCAGTACTTC. Translating gives CASAPDRGFQETQYF. The rearrangement links TRBV19 to TRBJ2-5, with 8 bases identical to TRBD1. J gave up 1 base and V 9 bases, and 10 bases lay outside the gene matches. This CDR3 contains 15 residues. The germline V gene encodes CDR1 LNHDA and CDR2 SQIVND (reference sequence).

The CDR3 sequence is CASSQDLLRGQETQYF. DNA for the CDR3: TGTGCCAGCAGCCAAGATTTGCTTCGGGGCCAAGAGACCCAGTACTTC. The rearrangement joins TRBV4-2 to TRBJ2-5; a weak D match, TRBD2 (5 bases). From germline, CDR1 is LGHNA and CDR2 YNFKEQ. The CDR3 contains 16 residues. V lost 0 bases and J 1 base, leaving 12 bases between the germline ends.

The chain couples TRBV5-5 to TRBJ2-7; TRBD2 matches 7 bases. V shed 7 bases, J shed 4 bases, and the junction held 8 bases outside the gene matches. Germline assignment: CDR1 SGHKS and CDR2 YYEKEE (reference sequence). The CDR3 spans 13 residues. CDR3 residues: CASGGVTVYEQYF. The DNA of the CDR3 is TGTGCCAGCGGGGGGGTGACAGTATACGAGCAGTACTTC.

The CDR3 reads CASSIVLISNQPQHF. For the CDR3, the DNA is TGTGCCAGTAGTATAGTACTGATAAGCAATCAGCCCCAGCATTTT. This sequence joins TRBV19 and TRBJ1-5; D unclear. The CDR3 runs 15 residues. The germline V gene encodes CDR1 LNHDA and CDR2 SQIVND (reference sequence). Trimming cost V 1 base and J 1 base, with 8 bases left between them.

The chain employs TRBV6-5 and TRBJ2-1; 11 bases line up with TRBD2. The trim removed 2 bases at V and 5 bases at J, leaving 5 bases unmatched. Germline V gives CDR1 MNHEY, CDR2 SVGAGI. CDR3 length: 16 amino acids. The CDR3 nucleotides are TGTGCCAGCAGTTACGTGGGACTAGCGGAAAACAATGAGCAGTTCTTC. Translated: CASSYVGLAENNEQFF.

This chain connects TRBV5-5 to TRBJ2-3; TRBD1 matches at 7 bases. CDR1 is SGHKS and CDR2 is YYEKEE in the germline V gene (reference sequence). The CDR3 has 16 residues. V shed 4 bases, J shed 3 bases, and the junction held 11 bases outside the gene matches. The CDR3, as DNA: TGTGCCAGCAGCCCCCTAGGGGGCCCGGCTACAGATACGCAGTATTTT. This encodes CASSPLGGPATDTQYF.